The 5 T cell receptor beta chains listed next were all sequenced from one sample in a study of blood T cell repertoires in COVID-19. Profiling relied on immunoSEQ multiplex PCR, and the TCRdb table lists in-frame clones only, not all of them. This table has 200,000 to 250,000 clones, 82% appearing once. Material for sequencing was peripheral blood. These receptor sequences come from a woman over 75 with COVID-19, enrolled during active disease.

This rearrangement joins TRBV29-1 to TRBJ2-7; 11 bases are a match to TRBD1. V lost 6 bases and J lost 3; bases outside the gene matches: 1. The V gene's germline CDR1 is SQVTM and CDR2 ANQGSEA. This CDR3 contains 12 residues. The CDR3 is CSVGTGGYEQYF. CDR3 coding DNA: TGCAGCGTCGGGACAGGGGGCTACGAGCAGTACTTC.

The chain links TRBV12-5 to TRBJ1-2, with D hard to call. V lost 4 bases, J lost 8 bases, and 14 bases lay in between. Germline CDR1 LGHNT, CDR2 FRNRAP. The CDR3 is 13 amino acids. The chain's CDR3 is CASGSSVSGGYTF. Written as DNA, the CDR3 is TGTGCTAGTGGTTCCTCGGTAAGCGGCGGCTACACCTTC.

The chain couples TRBV5-8 to TRBJ2-1; the match to TRBD2 covers 13 bases. The CDR3 length is 19 residues. The trim removed 4 bases at V and 4 bases at J, leaving 14 bases unmatched. Germline values: CDR1 SGHTS, CDR2 YDEGEE. CDR3 in amino acids: CASSPGGTSGTSRYNEQFF. The DNA for the CDR3 is TGTGCCAGCAGCCCGGGTGGGACTAGCGGGACCTCAAGGTACAATGAGCAGTTCTTC.

The rearrangement links TRBV28 to TRBJ1-1; D unclear. CDR1 MDHEN and CDR2 SYDVKM come from the germline V gene. The ends were cut back, 2 bases at V and 7 bases at J, with 8 bases in the middle. The CDR3 has 12 residues. The CDR3 reads CASSLQEYEAFF. As DNA, the CDR3 is TGTGCCAGCAGTTTACAGGAATATGAAGCTTTCTTT.

The J gene is TRBJ1-6, the V gene TRBV12-5; weak D call: TRBD1 (6 bases). CDR3 length: 14 residues. Germline V gene sequence: CDR1 LGHNT, CDR2 FRNRAP. V lost 6 bases, J lost 7 bases, and 13 bases lay in between. CDR3 in DNA: TGTGCTAGTGGGCCCACAGGGCCGAATTCACCCCTCCACTTT. This gives the protein CASGPTGPNSPLHF.